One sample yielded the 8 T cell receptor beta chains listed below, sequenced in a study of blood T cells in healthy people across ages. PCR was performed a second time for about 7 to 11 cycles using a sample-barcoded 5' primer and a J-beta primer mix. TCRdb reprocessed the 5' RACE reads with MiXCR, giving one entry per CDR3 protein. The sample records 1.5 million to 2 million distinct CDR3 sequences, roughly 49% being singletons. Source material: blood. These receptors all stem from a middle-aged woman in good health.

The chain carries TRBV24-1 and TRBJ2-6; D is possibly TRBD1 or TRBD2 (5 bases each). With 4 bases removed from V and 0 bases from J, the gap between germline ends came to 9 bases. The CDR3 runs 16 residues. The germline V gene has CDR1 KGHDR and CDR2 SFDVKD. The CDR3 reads CATSEGTDSGANVLTF. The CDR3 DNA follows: TGTGCCACCAGTGAGGGGACGGACTCTGGGGCCAACGTCCTGACTTTC.

Written as DNA, the CDR3 is TGTGCCAGCAGCTGGACAGGGCGAAATGAGCAGTTCTTC. It is translated as CASSWTGRNEQFF. V is TRBV5-6 and J is TRBJ2-1, with TRBD1 identical over 8 bases. Losses at the gene ends were 3 bases for V and 7 bases for J; bases not matched to a gene: 3. The CDR3 loop spans 13 amino acids. CDR1 is SGHDT and CDR2 is YYEEEE in the germline V gene. Combining the CDR3 with reference TRBV5-6 and TRBJ2-1 gives the whole variable domain DAGVTQSPTHLIKTRGQQVTLRCSPKSGHDTVSWYQQALGQGPQFIFQYYEEEERQRGNFPDRFSGHQFPNYSSELNVNALLLGDSALYLCASSWTGRNEQFFGPGTRLTVL.

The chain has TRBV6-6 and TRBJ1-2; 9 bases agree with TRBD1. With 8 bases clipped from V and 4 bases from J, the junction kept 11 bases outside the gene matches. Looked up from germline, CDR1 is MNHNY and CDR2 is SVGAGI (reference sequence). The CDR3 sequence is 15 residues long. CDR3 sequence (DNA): TGTGCCAGCCTGAGGGACAGGGAGAGTGGCTATGGCTACACCTTC. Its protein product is CASLRDRESGYGYTF.

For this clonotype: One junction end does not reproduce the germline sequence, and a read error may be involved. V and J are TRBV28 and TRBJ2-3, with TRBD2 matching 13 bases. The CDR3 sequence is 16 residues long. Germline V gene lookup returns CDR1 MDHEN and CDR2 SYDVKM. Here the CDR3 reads CASSSGTSGATDTRYF. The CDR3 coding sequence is TGTGCCAGCAGTTCAGGGACTAGCGGGGCCACAGATACGCGGTATTTT. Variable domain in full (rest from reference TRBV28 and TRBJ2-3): DVKVTQSSRYLVKRTGEKVFLECVQDMDHENMFWYRQDPGLGLRLIYFSYDVKMKEKGDIPEGYSVSREKKERFSLILESASTNQTSMYLCASSSGTSGATDTRYFGPGTRLTVL.

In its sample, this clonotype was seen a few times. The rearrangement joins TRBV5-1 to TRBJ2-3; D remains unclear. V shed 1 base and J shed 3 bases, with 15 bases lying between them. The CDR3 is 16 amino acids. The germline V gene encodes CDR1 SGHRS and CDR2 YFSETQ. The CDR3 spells CASSLSSGIRTDTQYF. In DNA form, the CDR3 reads TGCGCCAGCAGCTTGAGTAGTGGGATACGTACAGATACGCAGTATTTT.

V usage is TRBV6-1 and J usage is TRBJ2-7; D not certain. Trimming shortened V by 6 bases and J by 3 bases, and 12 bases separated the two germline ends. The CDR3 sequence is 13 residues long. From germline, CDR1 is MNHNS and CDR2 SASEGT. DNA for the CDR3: TGTGCCAGCAGGAGTCCGGTTAGCTACGAGCAGTACTTC. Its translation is CASRSPVSYEQYF.

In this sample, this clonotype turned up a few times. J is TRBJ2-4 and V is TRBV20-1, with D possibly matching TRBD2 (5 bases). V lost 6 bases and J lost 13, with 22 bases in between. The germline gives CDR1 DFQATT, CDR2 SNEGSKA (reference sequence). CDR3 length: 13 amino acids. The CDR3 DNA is TGCAGTGCCCCCATGAGGGTAGCAGGTGAGCAGTACTTC. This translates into CSAPMRVAGEQYF.

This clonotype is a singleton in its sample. CDR3 nucleotides: TGCAGTGCTAGTAAAGGAGGGGGGGCTAGGGAGCAGTACTTC. Its translation: CSASKGGGAREQYF. The chain links TRBV20-1 to TRBJ2-7; maybe TRBD2 (7 bases). CDR1 DFQATT and CDR2 SNEGSKA come from the germline V gene (reference sequence). V shed 3 bases and J shed 7 bases, with 19 bases lying between them. The CDR3 covers 14 residues.